What follows are 25 T cell receptor beta chains derived from one specimen sequenced in a study of cytomegalovirus exposure and HLA in healthy donors. Use of 60 Vbeta and 13 Jbeta primers characterized the PCR. Profiled with immunoSEQ multiplex PCR; TCRdb holds only in-frame clones, not every one. The table has about 130,000 clones, 78% seen once. Input material: PBMCs. The receptors stem from a middle-aged woman in good health and CMV-seronegative.

V usage is TRBV28 and J usage is TRBJ2-7, with TRBD1 as a possible D gene (6 bases). Trimming removed 6 bases from V and 2 bases from J, with 14 bases in between. CDR1 and CDR2 from the germline V gene are MDHEN and SYDVKM. This CDR3 spans 14 amino acids. CDR3 sequence reads: CASRLRDTAYEQYF. CDR3 sequence (DNA): TGTGCCAGCAGACTCAGGGACACCGCCTACGAGCAGTACTTC.

On this clone: At one of its ends the junction is not consistent with the germline gene, which may arise from a read error. V is TRBV7-9 and J is TRBJ2-7, with D unclear. The CDR3 contains 14 residues. Germline CDR1 reads SEHNR; CDR2 reads FQNEAQ (reference sequence). CDR3 nucleotide sequence: TGTTCCAGCAGCTTAGATTACCGAGCCTACGAGCAGTACTTC. This sequence encodes CSSSLDYRAYEQYF.

The chain combines TRBV28 with TRBJ1-5; TRBD1 might be the D (5 bases). The ends were cut back, 4 bases at V and 5 bases at J, with 15 bases in the middle. Germline V CDR1 and CDR2: MDHEN, SYDVKM. The CDR3 runs 15 residues. CDR3 loop: CASSSGLRTDQPQHF. The CDR3 nucleotides read TGTGCCAGCAGTTCGGGACTCCGTACGGATCAGCCCCAGCATTTT.

The chain recombines TRBV13 with TRBJ2-7; TRBD2 aligns across 7 bases. The J segment lost 6 bases and the V segment lost 4 bases, leaving 18 bases of the junction unmatched. The CDR3 length is 17 residues. Germline V gene lookup returns CDR1 PRHDT and CDR2 FYEKMQ (reference sequence). The CDR3 nucleotides read TGTGCCAGCAGCTCGGCCTCTGGGAGGCGGGGGATTAGCGAGCAGTACTTC. This translates into CASSSASGRRGISEQYF.

This sequence joins TRBV28 and TRBJ2-7; 7 bases agree with TRBD2. The CDR3 has 14 amino acids. With 7 bases clipped from V and 3 bases from J, the junction kept 9 bases outside the gene matches. Germline values: CDR1 MDHEN, CDR2 SYDVKM. DNA of the CDR3: TGTGCCAGCACCACCGGGGAGGGGTTCTACGAGCAGTACTTC. Its translation: CASTTGEGFYEQYF.

V usage is TRBV13 and J usage is TRBJ2-1; 9 bases match TRBD2. Looked up from germline, CDR1 is PRHDT and CDR2 is FYEKMQ (reference sequence). Germline trimming cut 5 bases from V and 8 bases from J; bases unmatched to any gene: 16. The CDR3 has 17 residues. The CDR3 protein is CASSVAGDPQVRHEQFF. Written as DNA, the CDR3 is TGTGCCAGCAGCGTAGCGGGAGACCCCCAGGTACGTCATGAGCAGTTCTTC.

This chain links TRBV5-1 with TRBJ1-5; 8 bases are a match to TRBD1. The CDR3 runs 14 residues. CDR1 SGHRS and CDR2 YFSETQ come from the germline V gene. The trim removed 6 bases at V and 5 bases at J, leaving 7 bases unmatched. The CDR3 region is CASTLRTGHQPQHF. The CDR3, as DNA: TGCGCCAGCACCTTAAGGACAGGGCATCAGCCCCAGCATTTT. Full variable domain (missing parts from reference TRBV5-1 and TRBJ1-5): KAGVTQTPRYLIKTRGQQVTLSCSPISGHRSVSWYQQTPGQGLQFLFEYFSETQRNKGNFPGRFSGRQFSNSRSEMNVSTLELGDSALYLCASTLRTGHQPQHFGDGTRLSIL.

This clone occurred a few times. V is TRBV6-1 and J is TRBJ1-4, with 7 positions matching TRBD1. CDR3 length: 16 amino acids. With 2 bases clipped from V and 8 bases from J, the junction kept 11 bases outside the gene matches. The V gene's germline CDR1 is MNHNS and CDR2 SASEGT. The CDR3 DNA is TGTGCCAGCAGTGAAACCCTGACAGGGATGGAGGAAAAACTGTTTTTT. Protein: CASSETLTGMEEKLFF.

This clone has just a few counts. At one of its ends the junction is not consistent with the germline gene, which may arise from a read error. The rearrangement links TRBV18 to TRBJ2-5; D is unresolved. Germline-derived CDR1 and CDR2 are KGHSH and LQKENI. The CDR3 covers 13 residues. CDR3: CASSPYTQEAQYF. DNA for the CDR3: TGTGCCAGCTCACCTTACACCCAAGAGGCCCAGTACTTC.

This chain joins TRBV7-9 and TRBJ2-7; 9 positions match TRBD1. The CDR3 contains 14 residues. Germline CDR1 SEHNR, CDR2 FQNEAQ (reference sequence). V shed 10 bases, J shed 0 bases, and the junction held 7 bases outside the gene matches. CDR3 amino acids: CATSWDRASYEQYF. In DNA form, the CDR3 reads TGTGCCACCTCTTGGGACAGGGCCTCCTACGAGCAGTACTTC. Full variable domain (outside the CDR3, taken from reference TRBV7-9 and TRBJ2-7): DTGVSQNPRHKITKRGQNVTFRCDPISEHNRLYWYRQTLGQGPEFLTYFQNEAQLEKSRLLSDRFSAERPKGSFSTLEIQRTEQGDSAMYLCATSWDRASYEQYFGPGTRLTVT.

This clone came up a few times. This chain links TRBV28 with TRBJ2-1, with 7 bases matching TRBD2. The CDR3 covers 17 residues. V gave up 5 bases and J gave up 3 bases; unmatched junction bases: 13. Germline lookup yields CDR1 MDHEN and CDR2 SYDVKM. The CDR3 nucleotides read TGTGCCAGCAGTCCCCATTCCCTAGCGGAGCTCTACAATGAGCAGTTCTTC. Protein: CASSPHSLAELYNEQFF.

The V call is TRBV27, the J call TRBJ2-1; D is perhaps TRBD1 (5 bases). The V and J ends lost 6 bases and 8 bases respectively, with 17 bases between them. CDR1 and CDR2 from the germline V gene are MNHEY and SMNVEV (reference sequence). CDR3 length: 14 amino acids. In DNA form, the CDR3 reads TGTGCCAGCAGCTTGCAGGGAAGATACGATGAGCAGTTCTTC. Translating it yields CASSLQGRYDEQFF.

This clone was observed a handful of times. The chain is built from TRBV2 and TRBJ1-2, with TRBD1 matching 8 bases. V shed 9 bases, J shed 5 bases, and the junction held 14 bases outside the gene matches. The CDR3 totals 15 residues. CDR1 and CDR2 from the germline V gene are SNHLY and FYNNEI. The CDR3 sequence: CAREGLAGGDYGYTF. The CDR3 DNA sequence: TGTGCCAGAGAGGGGTTGGCAGGGGGCGATTATGGCTACACCTTC.

The chain is built from TRBV30 and TRBJ1-2; D is possibly TRBD1 (5 bases). CDR1 and CDR2 (germline): GTSNPN, SVGIG (reference sequence). The V end was cut by 3 bases, the J end by 6 bases, with 17 bases between. The CDR3 totals 14 residues. This chain's CDR3 is CAWSISTGVNGYTF. The CDR3 DNA sequence: TGTGCCTGGAGCATTTCCACAGGTGTGAATGGCTACACCTTC.

V is TRBV11-3 and J is TRBJ2-1, with D possibly being TRBD1 (5 bases). CDR3 length equals 16 residues. The V and J ends lost 4 bases and 0 bases respectively, with 13 bases between them. Germline assignment: CDR1 SGHNT and CDR2 YENEEA. CDR3 coding DNA: TGTGCCAGCAGCTCCCACAGGAGCCGCTCCTACAATGAGCAGTTCTTC. Amino acid sequence: CASSSHRSRSYNEQFF.

J is TRBJ2-3 and V is TRBV7-2, with TRBD2 matching 9 bases. J gave up 4 bases and V 3 bases, and 5 bases lay outside the gene matches. Germline CDR1 reads SGHTA; CDR2 reads FQGNSA. The CDR3 extends over 15 amino acids. CDR3 protein: CASSFLAGAPDTQYF. The DNA for the CDR3 is TGTGCCAGCAGCTTTTTAGCGGGAGCCCCAGATACGCAGTATTTT.

The genes are TRBV5-6 and TRBJ2-1; TRBD2 matches 7 bases. The CDR3 sequence is 12 residues long. Germline CDR1 and CDR2: SGHDT and YYEEEE. V dropped 2 bases and J dropped 8; count of bases not matched to a gene: 1. DNA for the CDR3: TGTGCCAGCAGCTTCGGACTAGATGAGCAGTTCTTC. Translated, it gives CASSFGLDEQFF.

The chain has TRBV15 and TRBJ2-1; the match to TRBD2 covers 10 bases. Trimming at V came to 3 bases and at J to 5 bases, leaving 4 bases not matched to a gene. There are 15 residues in the CDR3. The germline gives CDR1 LNHNV, CDR2 YYDKDF (reference sequence). The DNA for the CDR3 is TGTGCCACCAGCAGGGGTGGACTAGCGGACAATGAGCAGTTCTTC. This encodes CATSRGGLADNEQFF. The whole variable domain, remainder taken from reference TRBV15 and TRBJ2-1, is DAMVIQNPRYQVTQFGKPVTLSCSQTLNHNVMYWYQQKSSQAPKLLFHYYDKDFNNEADTPDNFQSRRPNTSFCFLDIRSPGLGDTAMYLCATSRGGLADNEQFFGPGTRLTVL.

The V gene is TRBV11-1, the J gene TRBJ2-4; tentatively, D is TRBD2 (6 bases). Germline lookup yields CDR1 SGHAT and CDR2 FQDESV (reference sequence). Trimming took 3 bases from V and 3 from J, leaving 12 bases between them. The CDR3 is made up of 15 amino acids. CDR3 sequence reads: CASSLGRDIKNIQYF. CDR3 coding DNA: TGTGCCAGCAGCTTGGGGCGGGATATCAAAAACATTCAGTACTTC.

The chain joins TRBV2 to TRBJ2-1, with 9 bases fitting TRBD2. The CDR3 extends over 15 amino acids. CDR1 and CDR2 from the germline V gene are SNHLY and FYNNEI. V lost 6 bases and J lost 7; bases outside the gene matches: 10. The CDR3 protein is CASRRLAEAPNEQFF. Written as DNA, the CDR3 is TGTGCCAGCAGGCGACTAGCGGAGGCCCCTAATGAGCAGTTCTTC.

In its sample, this clone was seen once. V is TRBV9 and J is TRBJ2-7; 9 bases are shared with TRBD1. The germline gives CDR1 SGDLS, CDR2 YYNGEE. V gave up 0 bases and J gave up 4 bases; unmatched junction bases: 8. CDR3 length equals 16 residues. The CDR3 DNA reads TGTGCCAGCAGCGTAGGGGGGACAGGGCTCATGTACGAGCAGTACTTC. This sequence encodes CASSVGGTGLMYEQYF.

V and J are TRBV2 and TRBJ2-7, with D uncertain. The CDR3 has 11 amino acids. V lost 2 bases, J lost 4 bases, and 3 bases lay in between. Germline CDR1 SNHLY, CDR2 FYNNEI. DNA of the CDR3: TGTGCCAGCAGTGAAATATACGAGCAGTACTTC. It yields the protein CASSEIYEQYF. The whole variable domain, filled in from reference TRBV2 and TRBJ2-7, reads EPEVTQTPSHQVTQMGQEVILRCVPISNHLYFYWYRQILGQKVEFLVSFYNNEISEKSEIFDDQFSVERPDGSNFTLKIRSTKLEDSAMYFCASSEIYEQYFGPGTRLTVT.

The rearrangement uses TRBV7-9 and TRBJ1-2; 8 bases line up with TRBD1. From germline, CDR1 is SEHNR and CDR2 FQNEAQ (reference sequence). V was pared by 4 bases and J by 6 bases, with 7 bases of the junction left unmatched. The CDR3 covers 14 residues. The CDR3 DNA reads TGTGCCAGCAGCTCGCCGGACAGGGTGGATGGCTACACCTTC. It is translated as CASSSPDRVDGYTF.

The rearrangement joins TRBV4-1 to TRBJ2-5; 10 bases agree with TRBD2. The CDR3 spans 18 residues. Germline loops: CDR1 MGHRA, CDR2 YSYEKL. V trimming: 0 bases; J trimming: 4 bases; junction bases outside the gene matches: 11. The CDR3 DNA follows: TGCGCCAGCAGCCAAGAGAGTCGGGAACTAGCGGGGCGAGAGACCCAGTACTTC. It codes for CASSQESRELAGRETQYF.

The V call is TRBV10-3, the J call TRBJ2-5; 8 bases map to TRBD1. With V trimmed by 4 bases and J by 5 bases, 6 bases remained unmatched. The CDR3 extends over 14 amino acids. CDR1 ENHRY and CDR2 SYGVKD come from the germline V gene. The CDR3 is CAISGDRGSETQYF. The CDR3 DNA reads TGTGCCATCAGTGGCGACAGGGGATCCGAGACCCAGTACTTC.